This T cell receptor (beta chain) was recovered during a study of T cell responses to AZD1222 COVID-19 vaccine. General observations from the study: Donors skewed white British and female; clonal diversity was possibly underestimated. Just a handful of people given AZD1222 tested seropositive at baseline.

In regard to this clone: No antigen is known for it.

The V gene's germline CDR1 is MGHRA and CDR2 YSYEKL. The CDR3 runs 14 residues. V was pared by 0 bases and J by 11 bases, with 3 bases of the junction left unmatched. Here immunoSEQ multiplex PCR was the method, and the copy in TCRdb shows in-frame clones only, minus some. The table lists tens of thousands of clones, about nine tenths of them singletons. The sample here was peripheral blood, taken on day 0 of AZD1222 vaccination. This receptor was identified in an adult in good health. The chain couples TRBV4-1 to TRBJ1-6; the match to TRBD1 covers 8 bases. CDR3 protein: CASSQDRQGTPLHF. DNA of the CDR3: TGCGCCAGCAGCCAAGACAGACAGGGGACACCCCTCCACTTT.